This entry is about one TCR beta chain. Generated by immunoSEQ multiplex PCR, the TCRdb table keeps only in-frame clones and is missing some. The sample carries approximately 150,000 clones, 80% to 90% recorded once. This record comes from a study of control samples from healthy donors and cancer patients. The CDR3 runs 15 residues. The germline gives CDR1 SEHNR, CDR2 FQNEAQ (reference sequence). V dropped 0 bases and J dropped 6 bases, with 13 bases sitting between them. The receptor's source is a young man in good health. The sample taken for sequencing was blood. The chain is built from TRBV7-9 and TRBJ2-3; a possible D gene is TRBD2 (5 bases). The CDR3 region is CASSLAIGERDTQYF. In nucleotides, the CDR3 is TGTGCCAGCAGCTTAGCTATCGGGGAAAGGGATACGCAGTATTTT. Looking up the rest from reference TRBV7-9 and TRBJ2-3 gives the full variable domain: DTGVSQNPRHKITKRGQNVTFRCDPISEHNRLYWYRQTLGQGPEFLTYFQNEAQLEKSRLLSDRFSAERPKGSFSTLEIQRTEQGDSAMYLCASSLAIGERDTQYFGPGTRLTVL.